The next 7 T cell receptor beta chains were all read from a single sample in a study of T-cell reconstitution after alpha-beta-depleted transplantation in children. TCRbeta library construction was performed incorporating unique molecular identifiers. A single record per CDR3 protein comes from TCRdb applying MiXCR to the PCR reads. In the table there are about 180,000 distinct CDR3 sequences, around 10% of which are singletons. The starting material was PBMCs, obtained before TCRalphabeta/CD19-depleted stem cell transplant. The receptors derive from a boy aged 2 to 10 with acute myeloid leukemia, due to receive a stem cell transplant.

As to this clonotype: A single base separates this from a much larger clone, so it may be a read error. The V call is TRBV5-1, the J call TRBJ2-3; 7 bases line up with TRBD2. CDR1 SGHRS and CDR2 YFSETQ come from the germline V gene. The CDR3 is 17 amino acids. The CDR3 region is CASSLAPLARSTGTQYF. Here the CDR3 DNA reads TGCGCCAGCAGCTTGGCCCCACTAGCGAGATCCACAGGTACGCAGTATTTT.

This clonotype has ten or more counts. The rearrangement joins TRBV15 to TRBJ1-5, with 7 nucleotides matching TRBD1. Per the germline V gene, CDR1 is LNHNV and CDR2 is YYDKDF (reference sequence). The length of the CDR3 is 17 residues. V shed 3 bases, J shed 2 bases, and the junction held 10 bases outside the gene matches. The CDR3 DNA is TGTGCCACCAGCAGTAGAAGACAGGGTAGAGGCAATCAGCCCCAGCATTTT. It is translated as CATSSRRQGRGNQPQHF.

This clonotype was detected ten times or more. The V gene is TRBV10-3, the J gene TRBJ2-1; 8 bases align to TRBD2. In germline, CDR1 is ENHRY, CDR2 SYGVKD. The CDR3 extends over 18 amino acids. V lost 0 bases, J lost 8 bases, and 15 bases stayed unmatched. In nucleotides, the CDR3 is TGTGCCATCAGTGAGTCTATCGGGGCGGGGGGCTACAGCGATGAGCAGTTCTTC. Amino acid sequence: CAISESIGAGGYSDEQFF.

This clonotype showed up many times. This chain connects TRBV10-3 to TRBJ2-5, with TRBD1 as a possible D gene (5 bases). V was trimmed by 6 bases and J by 5 bases, leaving 13 bases between them. Germline V lookup: CDR1 ENHRY, CDR2 SYGVKD. The CDR3 is made up of 13 amino acids. The CDR3 sequence: CAIRDIPTETQYF. CDR3 coding DNA: TGTGCCATCAGGGACATCCCGACGGAGACCCAGTACTTC.

This clonotype was recorded at least ten times. The chain is built from TRBV6-5 and TRBJ2-6; perhaps TRBD2 as D (7 bases). The germline V gene has CDR1 MNHEY and CDR2 SVGAGI. The CDR3 is 18 amino acids. V shed 6 bases and J shed 2 bases, with 20 bases lying between them. The CDR3 sequence: CASSPYPMGGPGANVLTF. Here the CDR3 DNA reads TGTGCCAGCAGCCCATACCCGATGGGGGGGCCTGGGGCCAACGTCCTGACTTTC.

This clonotype was recorded at least ten times. V is TRBV7-9 and J is TRBJ1-1, with a tentative D call TRBD1 (5 bases). This CDR3 is built from 17 residues. The germline CDR1 and CDR2 sequences are SEHNR and FQNEAQ (reference sequence). The germline V and J ends were trimmed by 0 bases and 1 base, with 15 bases remaining between them. The DNA of the CDR3 is TGTGCCAGCAGCTTAGCCAACCTGGGGCAGTGGAACACTGAAGCTTTCTTT. Amino acid sequence: CASSLANLGQWNTEAFF.

This clonotype was seen ten or more times. The V and J genes are TRBV10-3 and TRBJ2-3; 10 bases agree with TRBD1. Germline V gene data show CDR1 as ENHRY and CDR2 as SYGVKD. This CDR3 is built from 12 residues. Unmatched junction bases numbered 2, after V lost 10 bases and J lost 4 bases. The CDR3 here is CATGQGADTQYF. The CDR3 region has the DNA TGTGCCACCGGACAGGGGGCAGATACGCAGTATTTT.